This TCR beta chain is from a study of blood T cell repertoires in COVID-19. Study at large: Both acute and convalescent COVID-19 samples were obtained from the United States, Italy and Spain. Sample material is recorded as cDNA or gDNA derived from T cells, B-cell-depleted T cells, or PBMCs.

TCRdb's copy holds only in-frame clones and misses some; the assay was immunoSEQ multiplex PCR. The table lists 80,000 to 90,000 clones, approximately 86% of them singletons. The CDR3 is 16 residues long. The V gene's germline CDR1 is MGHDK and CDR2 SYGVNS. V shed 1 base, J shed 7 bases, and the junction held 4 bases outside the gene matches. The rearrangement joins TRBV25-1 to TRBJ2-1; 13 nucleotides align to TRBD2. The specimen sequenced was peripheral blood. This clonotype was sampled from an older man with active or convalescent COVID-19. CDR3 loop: CASSESTSGRINEQFF. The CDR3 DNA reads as TGTGCCAGCAGTGAATCGACTAGCGGGAGGATAAATGAGCAGTTCTTC.